This T cell receptor (beta chain) originates from a study of chemoradiotherapy in HPV16-positive cancers. TCRdb's table, derived via immunoSEQ multiplex PCR, lists solely in-frame clones and lacks some. The sample lists some 29,000 clones; roughly 92% were seen once. This clone was detected only a few times. Unmatched junction bases numbered 6, after V lost 0 bases and J lost 0 bases. Germline-derived CDR1 and CDR2 are MRHNA and SNTAGT. This CDR3 region has 17 residues. Sample: blood, taken from a patient who underwent chemoradiotherapy. The V and J genes are TRBV6-4 and TRBJ2-3, with 7 bases that match TRBD2. This sequence originates from a human donor with HPV-associated anogenital cancer. The CDR3 reads CASSDSGGSGSTDTQYF. DNA for the CDR3: TGTGCCAGCAGTGACTCCGGTGGTAGCGGGAGCACAGATACGCAGTATTTT.